This passage covers 29 T cell receptor beta chains from one sample sequenced in a study of identical twins. A single record per CDR3 protein comes from TCRdb applying MiXCR to the 5' RACE reads. The table has 550,000 to 700,000 distinct CDR3 sequences, 9.6% seen once; the top ten hold under 3.5%. These same records also appear under a second study, on yellow fever vaccine responses in identical twins.

The sample comprised PBMCs. These receptors all come from a young woman in good health.

Here the CDR3 reads CASSTTGGYEQYF. CDR3 DNA: TGTGCCAGCTCAACGACAGGGGGCTACGAGCAGTACTTC. The chain uses TRBV18 and TRBJ2-7; 9 nucleotides agree with TRBD1. Per germline, CDR1 KGHSH and CDR2 LQKENI. The CDR3 extends over 13 amino acids. Trimming cost V 5 bases and J 3 bases; bases outside gene matches: 2.

This chain joins TRBV20-1 and TRBJ1-5; D perhaps matches TRBD1 (6 bases). The ends were cut back, 5 bases at V and 6 bases at J, with 20 bases in the middle. Germline V lookup: CDR1 DFQATT, CDR2 SNEGSKA (reference sequence). CDR3 length: 15 residues. The CDR3 DNA sequence: TGCAGTGCTTGGGGGGACACTGAGCGGGGTCAGCCCCAGCATTTT. It yields the protein CSAWGDTERGQPQHF.

The table lists this clonotype with many counts. The chain links TRBV28 to TRBJ1-5; D ambiguous. From germline, CDR1 is MDHEN and CDR2 SYDVKM. There are 15 residues in the CDR3. Trimming pared 6 bases from V and 2 bases from J, leaving 14 bases between. The CDR3 DNA reads TGTGCCAGCAGCCCTCCGGCCGGCCGCAATCAGCCCCAGCATTTT. This encodes CASSPPAGRNQPQHF.

The rearrangement joins TRBV30 to TRBJ2-7, with D maybe TRBD2 (5 bases). V lost 5 bases to trimming and J lost 5 bases, with 19 bases between them. Germline V CDR1 and CDR2: GTSNPN, SVGIG (reference sequence). The CDR3 totals 14 residues. The CDR3 region has the DNA TGTGCCTGGGGTCTGGGTGGTAAGACTAACGAGCAGTACTTC. It codes for CAWGLGGKTNEQYF.

This clonotype was recorded at least ten times. J is TRBJ1-4 and V is TRBV29-1; a possible D gene is TRBD1 (6 bases). Trimming took off 6 bases at V and 8 bases at J, with 13 bases between the two ends. The CDR3 is 12 amino acids. The V gene's germline CDR1 is SQVTM and CDR2 ANQGSEA. The DNA of the CDR3 is TGCAGCGTACTGGGGGCGGGAGAAAAACTGTTTTTT. Its translation is CSVLGAGEKLFF.

Of note for this clonotype: This could be a read error, since a much larger clone is one nucleotide away. The V call is TRBV4-3, the J call TRBJ2-6, with TRBD1 identical over 9 bases. Germline CDR1 and CDR2: LGHNA and YSLEER. The CDR3 contains 16 residues. The ends lost 1 base at V and 4 bases at J; junction bases unmatched: 2. CDR3: CASSQGTGDGANVLTF. The CDR3 DNA sequence: TGCGCCAGCAGCCAAGGGACAGGGGACGGGGCCAACGTCCTGACTTTC.

CDR3 loop: CASSFSGEGWGEQYF. DNA for the CDR3: TGTGCCAGCAGTTTTAGCGGGGAAGGTTGGGGCGAGCAGTACTTC. The chain recombines TRBV27 with TRBJ2-7, with TRBD2 identical over 8 bases. CDR3 size: 15 residues. Germline CDR1 reads MNHEY; CDR2 reads SMNVEV (reference sequence). Trimming at V came to 3 bases and at J to 6 bases, leaving 10 bases not matched to a gene.

The chain recombines TRBV7-6 with TRBJ2-2; D gene ambiguous. The CDR3 contains 14 residues. Trimming pared 1 base from V and 7 bases from J, leaving 10 bases between. The germline gives CDR1 SGHVS, CDR2 FNYEAQ. In DNA form, the CDR3 reads TGTGCCAGCAGCTTAGGGGCCTCGGACGGGGAGCTGTTTTTT. It yields the protein CASSLGASDGELFF.

This clonotype occurred a few times. This chain links TRBV5-1 with TRBJ2-2; a possible D gene is TRBD2 (6 bases). Germline V gives CDR1 SGHRS, CDR2 YFSETQ. Trimming cost V 4 bases and J 2 bases, with 12 bases left between them. This CDR3 has 15 amino acids. CDR3 residues: CASSPGLDNTGELFF. CDR3 DNA: TGCGCCAGCAGCCCGGGACTGGATAACACCGGGGAGCTGTTTTTT.

Many counts were recorded for this clonotype. V and J are TRBV6-1 and TRBJ2-7; 8 bases map to TRBD2. The CDR3 has 13 residues. CDR1 and CDR2 (germline): MNHNS, SASEGT. The trim removed 10 bases at V and 4 bases at J, leaving 9 bases unmatched. CDR3 in amino acids: CATHGVAGYEQYF. The CDR3 region has the DNA TGTGCCACCCATGGGGTAGCGGGGTACGAGCAGTACTTC.

This chain links TRBV10-3 with TRBJ2-5, with 10 positions matching TRBD1. Per germline, CDR1 ENHRY and CDR2 SYGVKD. This CDR3 has 15 amino acids. J lost 5 bases, V lost 2 bases, and 5 bases had no gene match. CDR3 bases: TGTGCCATCAGTGAGGTGACAGGGGGCCGGGAGACCCAGTACTTC. Encoded protein: CAISEVTGGRETQYF.

The sample holds a few counts of this clonotype. V is TRBV20-1 and J is TRBJ2-2; the match to TRBD2 covers 9 bases. CDR1 and CDR2 (germline): DFQATT, SNEGSKA (reference sequence). This CDR3 region has 13 residues. The CDR3 DNA reads as TGCGGCGGGACTAGCCGACACACCGGGGAGCTGTTTTTT. It encodes CGGTSRHTGELFF.

Ten or more counts support this clonotype. The chain uses TRBV10-3 and TRBJ2-2; D may be TRBD1 or TRBD2 (5 bases each). Looked up from germline, CDR1 is ENHRY and CDR2 is SYGVKD. This CDR3 is 14 amino acids long. The germline V and J ends were trimmed by 2 bases and 3 bases, with 7 bases remaining between them. The CDR3 region has the DNA TGTGCCATCAGTGAGCAGGGAGACACCGGGGAGCTGTTTTTT. This codes for CAISEQGDTGELFF.

J is TRBJ2-2 and V is TRBV29-1; D ambiguous. V lost 4 bases to trimming and J lost 4 bases, with 7 bases between them. The CDR3 consists of 12 residues. The germline V gene encodes CDR1 SQVTM and CDR2 ANQGSEA. CDR3 bases: TGCAGCGTTGGCAGTGGCACCGGGGAGCTGTTTTTT. It codes for CSVGSGTGELFF.

The sample holds a few counts of this clonotype. DNA of the CDR3: TGTGCCAGCAGTGTTGCAGCAGGGCAGACTTCACCCCTCCACTTT. It is translated as CASSVAAGQTSPLHF. The chain couples TRBV25-1 to TRBJ1-6; D may be TRBD1 (5 bases). CDR3 length equals 15 residues. CDR1 is MGHDK and CDR2 is SYGVNS in the germline V gene. V was shortened by 4 bases and J by 9 bases, with 16 bases between the two germline ends.

This clonotype appeared a few times. The rearrangement uses TRBV9 and TRBJ2-5, with D possibly TRBD1 on 6 matching bases. Germline V gives CDR1 SGDLS, CDR2 YYNGEE. Trimming cost V 0 bases and J 0 bases, with 12 bases left between them. The CDR3 consists of 16 residues. CDR3 sequence: CASSVEGGHNQETQYF. DNA of the CDR3: TGTGCCAGCAGCGTAGAAGGGGGACACAACCAAGAGACCCAGTACTTC.

The chain couples TRBV27 to TRBJ2-7; D is perhaps TRBD2 (6 bases). CDR1 MNHEY and CDR2 SMNVEV come from the germline V gene (reference sequence). Trimming pared 5 bases from V and 2 bases from J, leaving 19 bases between. The CDR3 totals 16 residues. Here the CDR3 reads CASSRQPSGLAYEQYF. CDR3 DNA sequence: TGTGCCAGCAGTAGACAACCGAGCGGGTTAGCCTACGAGCAGTACTTC.

This clonotype was seen at least ten times. The chain is built from TRBV6-5 and TRBJ2-1; TRBD2 matches 9 bases. In germline, CDR1 is MNHEY, CDR2 SVGAGI. The CDR3 contains 16 residues. Trimming at V came to 2 bases and at J to 1 base, leaving 3 bases not matched to a gene. CDR3 amino acids: CASSYRAGGSYNEQFF. Here the CDR3 DNA reads TGTGCCAGCAGTTACCGAGCGGGGGGATCCTACAATGAGCAGTTCTTC.

This chain connects TRBV29-1 to TRBJ1-2; D is perhaps TRBD1 (5 bases). The V gene's germline CDR1 is SQVTM and CDR2 ANQGSEA. The V gene lost 7 bases and the J gene lost 8 bases, with 14 bases spanning the gap. The CDR3 loop spans 11 amino acids. As DNA, the CDR3 is TGCAGCGCATACGGGGACGGCGGCTACACCTTC. This encodes CSAYGDGGYTF.

This clonotype showed up many times. The V call is TRBV6-1, the J call TRBJ2-2; TRBD1 agrees at 9 bases. This CDR3 has 16 residues. Germline CDR1 reads MNHNS; CDR2 reads SASEGT. The J segment lost 5 bases and the V segment lost 6 bases, leaving 10 bases of the junction unmatched. CDR3 sequence reads: CASSRRGQGHTGELFF. Written as DNA, the CDR3 is TGTGCCAGCAGCCGACGGGGACAGGGTCATACCGGGGAGCTGTTTTTT.

This clonotype has a count of ten or more. The chain recombines TRBV21-1 with TRBJ2-7. TRBV21-1 is given as a pseudogene. The CDR3 sequence is 10 residues long. The CDR3 protein is CASSLDEQYF. CDR3 coding DNA: TGTGCCAGCAGTCTGGACGAGCAGTACTTC.

In this sample, this clonotype turned up many times. V and J are TRBV6-5 and TRBJ2-1, with TRBD2 identical over 16 bases. This CDR3 has 16 amino acids. V dropped 5 bases and J dropped 7; count of bases not matched to a gene: 5. CDR1 is MNHEY, CDR2 SVGAGI, per germline. This chain's CDR3 is CASSHGTSGRANEQFF. CDR3 DNA sequence: TGTGCCAGCAGTCACGGGACTAGCGGGAGGGCAAATGAGCAGTTCTTC.

This clonotype was counted ten times or more. The CDR3 nucleotides are TGTGCTAGCGCCACTTCAAGCACAGATACGCAGTATTTT. Translation gives CASATSSTDTQYF. The V call is TRBV7-7, the J call TRBJ2-3; D may be TRBD2 (5 bases). The CDR3 covers 13 residues. From germline, CDR1 is SSHAT and CDR2 FNYEAQ (reference sequence).

This clonotype was seen repeatedly, ten times or more. This chain links TRBV5-1 with TRBJ2-5; TRBD1 matches at 7 bases. Germline-derived CDR1 and CDR2 are SGHRS and YFSETQ. The CDR3 has 14 residues. V lost 4 bases to trimming and J lost 2 bases; unmatched junction nucleotides: 5. The CDR3 loop is CASSLDRAQETQYF. In DNA form, the CDR3 reads TGCGCCAGCAGCCTCGACAGGGCTCAAGAGACCCAGTACTTC.

The rearrangement joins TRBV21-1 to TRBJ1-5. TRBV21-1 is described as a pseudogene. This CDR3 is 14 amino acids long. The CDR3 is CASSKRKSNQPQHF. The CDR3, as DNA: TGTGCCAGCAGCAAAAGGAAGAGCAATCAGCCCCAGCATTTT.

In this sample, this clonotype turned up a few times. The chain uses TRBV12-3 or TRBV12-4 and TRBJ2-2; 12 positions agree with TRBD2. The CDR3 runs 17 residues. J lost 3 bases, V lost 3 bases, and 5 bases had no gene match. CDR3 sequence: CASSFPGLAGYTGELFF. The CDR3 bases are TGTGCCAGCAGTTTTCCGGGACTAGCGGGTTACACCGGGGAGCTGTTTTTT.

This chain connects TRBV30 to TRBJ2-3; 8 bases are shared with TRBD2. The CDR3 loop spans 15 amino acids. Germline V gene data show CDR1 as GTSNPN and CDR2 as SVGIG (reference sequence). Unmatched junction bases numbered 4, after V lost 2 bases and J lost 0 bases. The CDR3 nucleotides are TGTGCCTGGAGTATAGCGGGGCTAAGCACAGATACGCAGTATTTT. Translating it yields CAWSIAGLSTDTQYF.

This clonotype was seen at least ten times. The rearrangement uses TRBV6-1 and TRBJ1-1, with 7 bases identical to TRBD1. V shed 7 bases, J shed 4 bases, and the junction held 6 bases outside the gene matches. In germline, CDR1 is MNHNS, CDR2 SASEGT. The CDR3 totals 13 residues. CDR3 sequence (DNA): TGTGCCAGCACGTCCCAGGGGGGCACTGAAGCTTTCTTT. This encodes CASTSQGGTEAFF.

The sample holds many counts of this clonotype. At one end, the junction sequence differs from germline, possibly due to a read error. The rearrangement uses TRBV3-1 and TRBJ2-3, with a tentative D call TRBD2 (6 bases). Looked up from germline, CDR1 is LGHDT and CDR2 is YNNKEL (reference sequence). The CDR3 runs 15 residues. The CDR3 DNA is TGCGCCAGCAGCCAAGGACTATCTAGCACAGATACGCAGTATTTT. Residues: CASSQGLSSTDTQYF.